This passage covers 29 T cell receptor beta chains from one sample sequenced in a study of shared clonotypes between healthy human individuals. The naive CD8 fraction comprised CD45RO-negative cells positively selected for CCR7 and excluded terminally differentiated effector memory CD45RA+ cells. TCRdb's copy holds only in-frame clones and misses some; the assay was immunoSEQ multiplex PCR. The sample has about 2.1 million clones, around 93% seen once; the top ten hold around 1.7%. Sequencing input: naive CD8+ T cells from PBMCs. Source of these receptors: a man aged 18 to 30 in good health. Some clones in this sample may be carry-over from other donors' samples.

Note on this clone: This sample also contains other DNA sequences that code for the same CDR3. The chain links TRBV5-4 to TRBJ1-1; no clear D gene. This CDR3 spans 13 amino acids. Looked up from germline, CDR1 is SGHNT and CDR2 is YYREEE (reference sequence). Deletions cut 0 bases from V and 2 bases from J, with 5 bases between. The CDR3 sequence: CASSLGENTEAFF. CDR3 nucleotide sequence: TGTGCCAGCAGCTTGGGAGAAAACACTGAAGCTTTCTTT.

The chain combines TRBV5-8 with TRBJ2-7; D uncertain. With 0 bases removed from V and 7 bases from J, the gap between germline ends came to 14 bases. The germline gives CDR1 SGHTS, CDR2 YDEGEE. The length of the CDR3 is 14 residues. This chain's CDR3 is CASSLGSGTREQYF. The CDR3 DNA follows: TGTGCCAGCAGCTTGGGGAGTGGAACAAGGGAGCAGTACTTC.

This chain uses TRBV6-1 with TRBJ1-2; 7 bases are shared with TRBD1. Looked up from germline, CDR1 is MNHNS and CDR2 is SASEGT. This CDR3 is 13 amino acids long. With 3 bases clipped from V and 4 bases from J, the junction kept 2 bases outside the gene matches. Here the CDR3 DNA reads TGTGCCAGCAGTGACCGACAGGGCTATGGCTACACCTTC. Translated: CASSDRQGYGYTF.

V and J are TRBV9 and TRBJ2-1; D might be TRBD2 (6 bases). Germline CDR1 SGDLS, CDR2 YYNGEE. This CDR3 has 14 residues. The V gene lost 3 bases and the J gene lost 4 bases, with 11 bases spanning the gap. This CDR3 is CASSGGDLYNEQFF. The DNA for the CDR3 is TGTGCCAGCAGCGGGGGGGACTTGTACAATGAGCAGTTCTTC.

The rearrangement joins TRBV7-9 to TRBJ1-1; D might be TRBD1 (6 bases). V was trimmed by 6 bases and J by 6 bases, leaving 20 bases between them. Per the germline V gene, CDR1 is SEHNR and CDR2 is FQNEAQ (reference sequence). The CDR3 is 15 residues long. The CDR3 DNA reads TGTGCCAGCAGGATGGGGGCAGGGGATATCGCTGAAGCTTTCTTT. As protein: CASRMGAGDIAEAFF.

The chain joins TRBV25-1 to TRBJ2-1, with D hard to call. This CDR3 is built from 17 residues. CDR1 and CDR2 (germline): MGHDK, SYGVNS. V was pared by 1 base and J by 8 bases, with 21 bases between. CDR3 residues: CASSESLRLAAGDEQFF. The CDR3 nucleotides read TGTGCCAGCAGTGAATCCCTTCGACTGGCTGCTGGCGATGAGCAGTTCTTC.

Notes on this clone: Other DNA sequences in this specimen translate into the identical CDR3. V gene TRBV27 combines with J gene TRBJ2-1; D gene ambiguous. CDR3 length: 12 residues. CDR1 and CDR2 from the germline V gene are MNHEY and SMNVEV (reference sequence). Between the trimmed V and J ends, which lost 4 bases and 8 bases, there was a span of 9 bases. The CDR3 here is CASSSRSDEQFF. For the CDR3, the DNA is TGTGCCAGCAGTTCCCGGAGTGATGAGCAGTTCTTC.

The V gene is TRBV27, the J gene TRBJ1-2; 7 bases are a match to TRBD1. The germline gives CDR1 MNHEY, CDR2 SMNVEV (reference sequence). The CDR3 covers 15 residues. The V segment lost 7 bases and the J segment 1 base; nucleotides outside the gene matches: 9. CDR3 sequence reads: CASMKGARDNYGYTF. The DNA of the CDR3 is TGTGCCAGCATGAAGGGGGCGCGAGATAACTATGGCTACACCTTC.

This clone was recorded once. This chain uses TRBV27 with TRBJ2-1, with TRBD2 identical over 11 bases. The V gene end was trimmed by 5 bases and the J gene end by 8 bases; junction bases not matched to a gene: 17. The CDR3 length is 18 residues. Germline CDR1 and CDR2: MNHEY and SMNVEV (reference sequence). DNA for the CDR3: TGTGCCAGCAGTCTACAACTAGCGGGAGTAATTGGTAGCGATGAGCAGTTCTTC. Translating gives CASSLQLAGVIGSDEQFF.

The chain uses TRBV7-9 and TRBJ2-7; D gene ambiguous. Trimming removed 4 bases from V and 2 bases from J, with 15 bases in between. The germline V gene has CDR1 SEHNR and CDR2 FQNEAQ (reference sequence). This CDR3 spans 15 amino acids. CDR3 region: CASSSSRTEAYEQYF. The CDR3 nucleotides read TGTGCCAGCAGCTCTTCTCGGACGGAAGCCTACGAGCAGTACTTC.

The chain has TRBV29-1 and TRBJ1-1, with TRBD1 identical over 7 bases. The germline gives CDR1 SQVTM, CDR2 ANQGSEA. The CDR3 runs 13 residues. The trim removed 3 bases at V and 5 bases at J, leaving 6 bases unmatched. CDR3 amino acids: CSVEGRGSTEAFF. DNA for the CDR3: TGCAGCGTTGAGGGCAGGGGGTCAACTGAAGCTTTCTTT. The variable domain in full, with the rest retrieved from reference TRBV29-1 and TRBJ1-1, is SAVISQKPSRDICQRGTSLTIQCQVDSQVTMMFWYRQQPGQSLTLIATANQGSEATYESGFVIDKFPISRPNLTFSTLTVSNMSPEDSSIYLCSVEGRGSTEAFFGQGTRLTVV.

This clone was observed once. V gene TRBV14 combines with J gene TRBJ2-6, with D tentatively TRBD1 (5 bases). The CDR3 has 19 amino acids. With 8 bases removed from V and 2 bases from J, the gap between germline ends came to 25 bases. Germline lookup yields CDR1 SGHDN and CDR2 FVKESK. The CDR3 reads CASGWGRALFVAGANVLTF. The CDR3 DNA reads TGTGCCAGCGGCTGGGGCAGGGCACTATTCGTTGCTGGGGCCAACGTCCTGACTTTC.

The V and J genes are TRBV10-3 and TRBJ1-2, with 7 bases aligning to TRBD1. In germline, CDR1 is ENHRY, CDR2 SYGVKD. The CDR3 spans 16 residues. V lost 3 bases and J lost 0; bases outside the gene matches: 7. The CDR3 nucleotides are TGTGCCATCAGTGACCCCGGACAGGCCTCTAACTATGGCTACACCTTC. This codes for CAISDPGQASNYGYTF.

The genes are TRBV27 and TRBJ2-3; D gene ambiguous. Germline CDR1 is MNHEY and CDR2 is SMNVEV (reference sequence). Trimming left V 6 bases short and J 1 base short, with 14 bases between. The CDR3 runs 15 residues. The CDR3 loop reads CASRIGLQGTDTQYF. The CDR3 DNA follows: TGTGCCAGCAGGATTGGCCTTCAGGGCACAGATACGCAGTATTTT.

Of note for this clone: The sample holds other DNA sequences that translate to the same CDR3. The CDR3 DNA is TGTGCCAGCAGTTACTCGCAGTCTTACGAGCAGTACTTC. Translated: CASSYSQSYEQYF. This sequence joins TRBV6-6 and TRBJ2-7, with no clear D. V gave up 0 bases and J gave up 4 bases, with 7 bases separating them. CDR3 length equals 13 residues. Germline V CDR1 and CDR2: MNHNY, SVGAGI (reference sequence).

The chain's CDR3 is CASSPPSGIQGYNEQFF. The CDR3 DNA reads as TGTGCCAGCAGCCCTCCTTCAGGGATTCAAGGGTACAATGAGCAGTTCTTC. The chain carries TRBV16 and TRBJ2-1, with a tentative D call TRBD1 (5 bases). Germline V gives CDR1 KGHSY, CDR2 FQNENV. V gave up 4 bases and J gave up 4 bases, with 20 bases separating them. The CDR3 runs 17 residues.

This chain joins TRBV5-1 and TRBJ1-3, with 9 bases that match TRBD1. Per the germline V gene, CDR1 is SGHRS and CDR2 is YFSETQ. CDR3 size: 15 residues. V was pared by 4 bases and J by 2 bases, with 4 bases of the junction left unmatched. The CDR3 is CASSPGQGPGNTIYF. The CDR3 bases are TGCGCCAGCAGCCCGGGACAGGGCCCTGGAAACACCATATATTTT.

This chain uses TRBV5-4 with TRBJ2-1; D may be TRBD1 (6 bases). V dropped 6 bases and J dropped 1 base, with 17 bases sitting between them. Per the germline V gene, CDR1 is SGHNT and CDR2 is YYREEE (reference sequence). The CDR3 extends over 16 amino acids. This chain's CDR3 is CASTGGVGGSYNEQFF. CDR3 coding DNA: TGTGCCAGCACCGGAGGAGTAGGGGGTTCCTACAATGAGCAGTTCTTC.

The rearrangement joins TRBV7-3 to TRBJ2-2; TRBD2 aligns across 12 bases. The germline gives CDR1 SGHTA, CDR2 FQGTGA. This CDR3 contains 17 residues. The V segment lost 5 bases and the J segment 0 bases; nucleotides outside the gene matches: 4. The CDR3 bases are TGTGCCAGCAGCGTGACTAGCGGGAGAACGAACACCGGGGAGCTGTTTTTT. Protein product: CASSVTSGRTNTGELFF.

The rearrangement joins TRBV29-1 to TRBJ1-3; no clear D. Trimming removed 4 bases at V and 2 bases at J, with 6 bases between. Germline loops: CDR1 SQVTM, CDR2 ANQGSEA. The CDR3 covers 12 residues. CDR3 region: CSVVGTGNTIYF. The CDR3 region has the DNA TGCAGCGTTGTAGGCACTGGAAACACCATATATTTT.

The chain employs TRBV27 and TRBJ1-1; the match to TRBD1 covers 8 bases. Losses at the gene ends were 8 bases for V and 5 bases for J; bases not matched to a gene: 10. The CDR3 contains 14 residues. Germline V gene data show CDR1 as MNHEY and CDR2 as SMNVEV (reference sequence). Here the CDR3 DNA reads TGTGCCAGCGAAACCATAACAGGGGGAACTGAAGCTTTCTTT. Its protein product is CASETITGGTEAFF.

The rearrangement joins TRBV28 to TRBJ2-7; D not certain. From germline, CDR1 is MDHEN and CDR2 SYDVKM. V lost 5 bases, J lost 2 bases, and 10 bases lay in between. The CDR3 contains 13 residues. The CDR3 spells CASSPESTYEQYF. CDR3 nucleotides: TGTGCCAGCAGTCCCGAATCGACCTACGAGCAGTACTTC. The full variable domain, with the rest looked up from reference TRBV28 and TRBJ2-7, is DVKVTQSSRYLVKRTGEKVFLECVQDMDHENMFWYRQDPGLGLRLIYFSYDVKMKEKGDIPEGYSVSREKKERFSLILESASTNQTSMYLCASSPESTYEQYFGPGTRLTVT.

The rearrangement joins TRBV7-6 to TRBJ2-6; no firm D call. Trimming shortened V by 5 bases and J by 0 bases, and 14 bases separated the two germline ends. This CDR3 spans 17 amino acids. CDR1 is SGHVS, CDR2 FNYEAQ, per germline. The CDR3 DNA reads as TGTGCCAGCAGCCTAAAGACTTACAGCTCTGGGGCCAACGTCCTGACTTTC. This translates into CASSLKTYSSGANVLTF.

The gene calls are TRBV27 and TRBJ2-7; TRBD1 might be the D (6 bases). Germline lookup yields CDR1 MNHEY and CDR2 SMNVEV (reference sequence). V shed 5 bases and J shed 6 bases, with 14 bases lying between them. The CDR3 contains 13 residues. CDR3 residues: CASSPGAWGEQYF. CDR3 DNA: TGTGCCAGCAGTCCAGGGGCTTGGGGCGAGCAGTACTTC.

The chain carries TRBV5-4 and TRBJ2-3, with 14 bases fitting TRBD2. Per the germline V gene, CDR1 is SGHNT and CDR2 is YYREEE (reference sequence). This CDR3 spans 16 amino acids. V lost 4 bases, J lost 3 bases, and 4 bases stayed unmatched. The CDR3, as DNA: TGTGCCAGCAGCAGGGGACTAGCGGGAGCGACAGATACGCAGTATTTT. Translating gives CASSRGLAGATDTQYF.

This rearrangement joins TRBV5-1 to TRBJ1-2; 8 positions agree with TRBD1. The CDR3 spans 14 residues. The J segment lost 4 bases and the V segment lost 1 base, leaving 3 bases of the junction unmatched. CDR1 is SGHRS and CDR2 is YFSETQ in the germline V gene. The chain's CDR3 is CASSLTGQGYGYTF. CDR3 coding DNA: TGCGCCAGCAGCTTGACCGGACAGGGCTATGGCTACACCTTC.

The chain couples TRBV9 to TRBJ2-1, with 11 bases that match TRBD1. Germline V gene lookup returns CDR1 SGDLS and CDR2 YYNGEE. CDR3 length equals 14 residues. V dropped 0 bases and J dropped 8; count of bases not matched to a gene: 1. CDR3 nucleotides: TGTGCCAGCAGCGTAGGGACAGGGGGCTATGAGCAGTTCTTC. As protein: CASSVGTGGYEQFF.

Comment on this clone: The same CDR3 is also encoded by other DNA sequences in this sample. The chain is built from TRBV9 and TRBJ1-1; maybe TRBD1 (5 bases). The CDR3 is 14 residues long. The germline V gene has CDR1 SGDLS and CDR2 YYNGEE. Trimming shortened V by 2 bases and J by 3 bases, and 11 bases separated the two germline ends. The CDR3 region has the DNA TGTGCCAGCAGCGTTGGTGGGGGGTACACTGAAGCTTTCTTT. It is translated as CASSVGGGYTEAFF.

The V call is TRBV19, the J call TRBJ2-3, with TRBD2 matching 9 bases. The V segment lost 3 bases and the J segment 6 bases; nucleotides outside the gene matches: 7. CDR3 length equals 15 residues. The germline V gene encodes CDR1 LNHDA and CDR2 SQIVND (reference sequence). The CDR3 is CASSMWREGRDTQYF. Here the CDR3 DNA reads TGTGCCAGTAGTATGTGGCGGGAGGGCCGGGATACGCAGTATTTT.